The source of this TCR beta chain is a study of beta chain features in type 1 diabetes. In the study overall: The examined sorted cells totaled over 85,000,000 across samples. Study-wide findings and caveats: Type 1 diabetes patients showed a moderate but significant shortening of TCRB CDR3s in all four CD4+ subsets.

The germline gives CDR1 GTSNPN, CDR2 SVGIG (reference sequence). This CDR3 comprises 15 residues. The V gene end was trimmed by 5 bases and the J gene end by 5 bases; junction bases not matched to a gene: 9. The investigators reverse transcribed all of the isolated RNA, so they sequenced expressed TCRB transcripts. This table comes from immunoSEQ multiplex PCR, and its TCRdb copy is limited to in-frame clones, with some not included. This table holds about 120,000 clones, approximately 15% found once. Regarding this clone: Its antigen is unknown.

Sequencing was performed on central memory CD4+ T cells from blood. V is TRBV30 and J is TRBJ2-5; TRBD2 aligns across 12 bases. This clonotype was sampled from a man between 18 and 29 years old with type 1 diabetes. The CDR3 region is CAWRPTSGSGETQYF. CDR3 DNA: TGTGCCTGGCGTCCGACTAGCGGGAGTGGGGAGACCCAGTACTTC.